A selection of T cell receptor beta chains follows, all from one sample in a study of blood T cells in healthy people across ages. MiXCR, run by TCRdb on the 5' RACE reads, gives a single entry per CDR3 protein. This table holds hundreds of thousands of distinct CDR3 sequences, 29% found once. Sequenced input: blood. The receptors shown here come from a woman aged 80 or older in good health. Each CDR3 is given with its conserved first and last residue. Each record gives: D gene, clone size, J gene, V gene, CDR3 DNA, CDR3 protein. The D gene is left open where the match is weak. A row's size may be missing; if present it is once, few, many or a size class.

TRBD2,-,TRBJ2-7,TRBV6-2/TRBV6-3,TGTGCCAGCAGATCTCTCGAGAGCGGGGGGGCCTACGAGCAGTACTTC,CASRSLESGGAYEQYF
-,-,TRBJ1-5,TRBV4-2,TGTGCCAGCAGCCTTGGAAAGGACGGTAGCAATCAGCCCCAGCATTTT,CASSLGKDGSNQPQHF
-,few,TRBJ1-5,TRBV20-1,TGCAGTGTTAGACGGGGAGGTTTTAGCAATCAGCCCCAGCATTTT,CSVRRGGFSNQPQHF
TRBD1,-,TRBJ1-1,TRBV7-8,TGTGCCAGCAACGAAGGGGGCGCGTTCACTGAAGCTTTCTTT,CASNEGGAFTEAFF
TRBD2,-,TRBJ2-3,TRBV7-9,TGTGCCAACAGCCTCGGGACTAGCGGGGGCACAGATACGCAGTATTTT,CANSLGTSGGTDTQYF
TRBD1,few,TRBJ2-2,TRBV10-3,TGTGCCATCAGCCCCCATACAGGGGGCACCGGGGAGCTGTTTTTT,CAISPHTGGTGELFF
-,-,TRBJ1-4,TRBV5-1,TGCGCCAACAGCGCGGGGGCAGAAGATGAAAAACGGTTTTTT,CANSAGAEDEKRFF
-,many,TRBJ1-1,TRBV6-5,TGTGCCAGCAGTTCCCGAACGGTGAACACTGAAGCTTTCTTT,CASSSRTVNTEAFF
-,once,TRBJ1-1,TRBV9,TGTGCCAGCAGCGTAGGGCTGGATAACCCTGAAGCTTTCTTT,CASSVGLDNPEAFF
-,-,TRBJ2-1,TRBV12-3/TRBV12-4,TGTGCCAGCAGTCTTGACGCCAGCTCCTACAATGAGCAGTTCTTC,CASSLDASSYNEQFF
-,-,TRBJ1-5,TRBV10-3,TGTGCCATCAGTGAGTCCGAAGGGTTCAGGCAGCCCCAGCATTTT,CAISESEGFRQPQHF
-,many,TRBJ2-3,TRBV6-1,TGTGCCAGCAGTGGGCGGATCCGGGGGCGTCGCACAGATACGCAGTATTTT,CASSGRIRGRRTDTQYF
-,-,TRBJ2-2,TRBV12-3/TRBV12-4,TGTGCCAGCAGTCGACAGCGGGTCGGGAGCACCGGGGAGCTGTTTTTT,CASSRQRVGSTGELFF
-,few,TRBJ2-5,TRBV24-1,TGTGCCACCAGTGACCGGCAGCAAGAGACCCAGTACTTC,CATSDRQQETQYF
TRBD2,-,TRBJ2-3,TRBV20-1,TGCAGTGCTTTAGCGGGGGGAAACACAGATACGCTGTATTTT,CSALAGGNTDTLYF
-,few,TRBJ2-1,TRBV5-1,TGCGCCGGCAGCCCGGAACCAGGGAAACATAATGAGCAGTTCTTC,CAGSPEPGKHNEQFF
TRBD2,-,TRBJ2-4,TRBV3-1,TGTGCCAGCAGCCCTACGGTAGCGGGGGGCCCTCAGCTAGCCAAAAACATTCAGTACTTC,CASSPTVAGGPQLAKNIQYF
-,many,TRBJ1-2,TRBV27,TGTGCCAGCAGCGTCCCCTCCCCAAGGGGAAGCTACACCTTC,CASSVPSPRGSYTF
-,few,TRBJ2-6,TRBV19,TGTGCCAGTAGCGACAGCGTGTCTGGGGCCAACGTCCTGACTTTC,CASSDSVSGANVLTF
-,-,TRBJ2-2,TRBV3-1,TGTGCCAGCAGCCAAGATCTACTAACCGCCGGGGAGCTGTTTTTT,CASSQDLLTAGELFF
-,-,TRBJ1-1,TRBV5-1,TGCGCCAGCAGCTTGGCCAGGGGCTCACAGAACAACACTGAAGCTTTCTTT,CASSLARGSQNNTEAFF
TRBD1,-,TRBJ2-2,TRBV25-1,TGTGCCAGCAGCATCACCGGGACAGAGACCCTCACCGGGGAGCCGTTTTTT,CASSITGTETLTGEPFF
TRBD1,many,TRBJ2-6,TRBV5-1,TGCGCCAGCTGGACAGGGGGCTCTGGGGCCAACGTCCTGACTTTC,CASWTGGSGANVLTF
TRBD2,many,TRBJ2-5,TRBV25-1,TGTGCCAGCAGTGAAGGGGGGGTCCAAGAGACCCAGTACTTC,CASSEGGVQETQYF
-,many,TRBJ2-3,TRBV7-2,TGTGCCAGCAGCCGCAACAGGGCCCCAGGGTCAGATACGCAGTATTTT,CASSRNRAPGSDTQYF
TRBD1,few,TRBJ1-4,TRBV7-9,TGTGCCAGCAGCGAGGGACAGGGAGGGCGTGAAAAACTGTTTTTT,CASSEGQGGREKLFF
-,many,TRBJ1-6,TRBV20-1,TGCAGTGCTAGAGATAGGTCACCCCTCCACTTT,CSARDRSPLHF
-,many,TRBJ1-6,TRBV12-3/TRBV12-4,TGTGCCAGCACCCTCGGTGGGGATTCACCCCTCCACTTT,CASTLGGDSPLHF
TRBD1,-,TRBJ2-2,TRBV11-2,TGTGCCAGCTTGATACCGGGACAGATGAACACCGGGGAGCTGTTTTTT,CASLIPGQMNTGELFF